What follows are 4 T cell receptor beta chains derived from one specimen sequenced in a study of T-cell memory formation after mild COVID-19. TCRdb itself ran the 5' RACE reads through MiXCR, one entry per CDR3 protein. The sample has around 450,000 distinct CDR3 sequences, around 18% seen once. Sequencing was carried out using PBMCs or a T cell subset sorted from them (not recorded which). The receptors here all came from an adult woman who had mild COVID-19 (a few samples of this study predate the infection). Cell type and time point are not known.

This CDR3 reads CASSPIFLRSYEQYF. In nucleotides, the CDR3 is TGTGCCAGTAGCCCCATTTTCCTACGCTCCTACGAGCAGTACTTC. V usage is TRBV19 and J usage is TRBJ2-7, with D unclear. The ends were cut back, 6 bases at V and 0 bases at J, with 15 bases in the middle. The length of the CDR3 is 15 residues. The germline V gene has CDR1 LNHDA and CDR2 SQIVND (reference sequence).

CDR3 region: CATSEQGSNQPQHF. For the CDR3, the DNA is TGTGCCACCAGTGAACAGGGAAGCAATCAGCCCCAGCATTTT. The V call is TRBV24-1, the J call TRBJ1-5; D is possibly TRBD1 (6 bases). This CDR3 has 14 residues. The V end was cut by 4 bases, the J end by 1 base, with 7 bases between. Germline CDR1 reads KGHDR; CDR2 reads SFDVKD.

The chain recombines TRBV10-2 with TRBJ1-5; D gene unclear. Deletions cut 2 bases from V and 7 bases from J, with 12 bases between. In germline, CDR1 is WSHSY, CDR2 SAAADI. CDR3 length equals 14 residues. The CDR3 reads CASSEPELGQPQHF. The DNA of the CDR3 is TGCGCCAGCAGTGAGCCGGAGCTGGGGCAGCCCCAGCATTTT.

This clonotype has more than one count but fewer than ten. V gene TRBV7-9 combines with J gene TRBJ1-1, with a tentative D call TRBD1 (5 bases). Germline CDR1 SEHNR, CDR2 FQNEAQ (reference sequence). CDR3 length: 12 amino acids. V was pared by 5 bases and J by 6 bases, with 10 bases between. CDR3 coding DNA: TGTGCCAGCAGCACTGGGGACTCTGAAGCTTTCTTT. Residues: CASSTGDSEAFF.